Sequencing of this T cell receptor (beta chain) was carried out in a study of blood T cell repertoires in COVID-19. This clone was observed a single time. Sequencing was performed with immunoSEQ multiplex PCR; in TCRdb, only in-frame clones are kept and a portion is missing. The sample consists of over 200,000 clones, around 80% of them appearing once. Germline CDR1 reads LGHNT; CDR2 reads FRNRAP. The CDR3 loop spans 14 amino acids. Trimming cost V 5 bases and J 4 bases, with 14 bases left between them. Sequenced: peripheral blood. This chain joins TRBV12-5 and TRBJ2-5; perhaps TRBD1 as D (5 bases). The receptor was derived from a man between 40 and 49 years old who had recovered from COVID-19. In DNA, the CDR3 is TGTGCTAGTGGTGCTTCGGACACCCCAGAGACCCAGTACTTC. It is translated as CASGASDTPETQYF. Drawing the rest from reference TRBV12-5 and TRBJ2-5, the complete variable domain is DARVTQTPRHKVTEMGQEVTMRCQPILGHNTVFWYRQTMMQGLELLAYFRNRAPLDDSGMPKDRFSAEMPDATLATLKIQPSEPRDSAVYFCASGASDTPETQYFGPGTRLLVL.